This T cell receptor beta chain was identified in a study of blood T cell repertoires in COVID-19. Study in general: Samples came from the United States, Italy and Spain, spanning acute and convalescent COVID-19.

The assay was immunoSEQ multiplex PCR, and TCRdb's table has in-frame clones only and misses some. The table lists 110,000 or so clones, more than 75% of them singletons, with 3% to 4% in the top ten. Sequenced: peripheral blood. The TCR sequence derives from a man in his 60s with acute or convalescent COVID-19.

DNA of the CDR3: TGTGCCAGCAGCAAGGGACTTTTCTACGAGCAGTACTTC. This gives the protein CASSKGLFYEQYF. V and J are TRBV12-3 or TRBV12-4 and TRBJ2-7; possibly TRBD2 for D (6 bases). The CDR3 totals 13 residues. Trimming stripped 6 bases from V and 3 bases from J, with 12 bases between.